This T cell receptor beta chain is from a study of Graves' ophthalmopathy and Graves' hyperthyroidism. Study conclusions and caveats: With over 85% sensitivity and around 81% specificity, a 13-signature model separated ophthalmopathy from stable hyperthyroidism.

The germline V gene has CDR1 SGHTA and CDR2 FQGNSA. V was clipped by 0 bases and J by 2 bases, with 8 bases between them. This CDR3 comprises 15 residues. Amplifying from RNA transcripts, the study obtained TCR beta CDR3 regions. An initial RT-PCR round employing HTBI primers preceded a second-round multiplex PCR. TCRdb re-derived calls from the multiplex PCR reads in MiXCR, one entry per CDR3 protein. The table lists about 58,000 distinct CDR3 sequences, approximately 52% of them singletons. If patients had other autoimmune diseases, uncontrolled infections, pregnancy or lactation, they were excluded. PBMCs stemmed from over 8 ml of fresh peripheral blood. This clonotype was recorded at least ten times. Its antigen is unidentified.

J is TRBJ2-1 and V is TRBV7-2; maybe TRBD2 (5 bases). The sample taken for sequencing was peripheral blood. The receptor's source is an adult woman with Graves' ophthalmopathy. In nucleotides, the CDR3 is TGTGCCAGCAGCTTAGCTAGCGCAACCTACAATGAGCAGTTCTTC. Amino acid sequence: CASSLASATYNEQFF.